Sequencing of this TCR beta chain was carried out in a study of blood T cells in healthy people across ages. In the case of this clonotype: The antigen is not known.

The sample, about 10 milliliters of peripheral blood, was drawn from each donor. Study-wide findings and caveats: Donors of long life had a larger count of naive CD4+ cells and greater diversity than aged donors.

Per germline, CDR1 SGHRS and CDR2 YFSETQ. Trimming cost V 0 bases and J 1 base, with 10 bases left between them. CDR3 size: 15 residues. Together with a sample-barcoded 5' primer, a J-beta primer mix was included in a second PCR lasting roughly 6 to 12 cycles. One entry per CDR3 protein results from TCRdb running MiXCR on the 5' RACE reads. The top ten hold roughly an eighth of the sample, which has about 940,000 distinct CDR3 sequences, roughly 52% seen once. This clonotype was sampled from a man aged 30 to 39 in good health. The sequenced sample was blood. This rearrangement joins TRBV5-1 to TRBJ1-1; no definite D call. The DNA of the CDR3 is TGCGCCAGCAGCTTGGCCGGAGGGCAGAACACTGAAGCTTTCTTT. As protein: CASSLAGGQNTEAFF.